A selection of T cell receptor beta chains follows, all from one sample in a study of T cell responses to AZD1222 COVID-19 vaccine. Repertoires were generated with immunoSEQ multiplex PCR, while TCRdb's copy carries only in-frame clones and drops some. The data contain over 110,000 clones, roughly 91% of them singletons. This material consisted of peripheral blood, taken on day 0 of AZD1222 vaccination. All receptors derive from an adult in good health. Both conserved end residues are part of each CDR3. The order of the fields is J gene, D gene, clone size, V gene, CDR3 DNA, CDR3 protein. D genes are given only for firm matches. For some rows the clone size is stated as once, few or many, or as a class when expanded; others skip it.

TRBJ2-5 TRBD2 once TRBV7-2 TGTGCCAGCAGCCCCCGAGTCACGAGCGGGGGGGCCGAAACCCAGTACTTC CASSPRVTSGGAETQYF
TRBJ2-5 TRBD2 few TRBV19 TGTGCCAGTAGTAGCCAGGGACTAGCACAAGAGACCCAGTACTTC CASSSQGLAQETQYF
TRBJ1-5 TRBD1 . TRBV7-2 TGTGCCAGCAGCCCTACAGGGGGCCCTTTACTATCAGGAGTTCGGCCCCAGCATTTT CASSPTGGPLLSGVRPQHF
TRBJ1-2 . . TRBV5-4 TGTGCCAGCAGCTTGGGCAGATCGCTCTATGGCTACACCTTC CASSLGRSLYGYTF
TRBJ1-3 TRBD1 once TRBV5-4 TGTGCCAGCAGCTTGGTAGGGACAGGTGGAAACACCATATATTTT CASSLVGTGGNTIYF
TRBJ2-4 . . TRBV27 TGTGCCAGCAGTTTAATGGCGGCCAAAAACATTCAGTACTTC CASSLMAAKNIQYF
TRBJ1-5 . . TRBV3-1/TRBV3-2 TGTGCCAGCAGCCAAGCAGGGCCAGGGAGCAATCAGCCCCAGCATTTT CASSQAGPGSNQPQHF
TRBJ2-1 TRBD2 . TRBV18 TGTGCCAGCTCAGTACTTTCCGGGACTAGCGGCAATGAGCAGTTCTTC CASSVLSGTSGNEQFF
TRBJ1-6 . . TRBV18 TGTGCCAGCTCACCACCCAATAATTCACCCCTCCACTTT CASSPPNNSPLHF
TRBJ1-6 . . TRBV21-1 TGTGCCAGCAGCACGGACAGGGGGTTTAATTCACCCCTCCACTTT CASSTDRGFNSPLHF
TRBJ2-7 TRBD1 . TRBV19 TGTGCCAGTAGTATGCAAGGGACAGGGGGACACGAGCAGTACTTC CASSMQGTGGHEQYF
TRBJ1-6 . . TRBV6-5 TGTGCCGCCTCGGGGGACTATAATTCACCCCTCCACTTT CAASGDYNSPLHF
TRBJ2-5 . . TRBV6-5 TGTGCCAGCAGTTACAAGGGGTGGGAGACCCAGTACTTC CASSYKGWETQYF
TRBJ1-6 . . TRBV5-1 TGCGCCAGCGGCTGGGAGAGCTCCTATAATTCACCCCTCCACTTT CASGWESSYNSPLHF
TRBJ1-2 . . TRBV6-1 TGTGCCAGCAGTGAACAAATTTATGGGCTCCATGTGAATGGCTACACCTTC CASSEQIYGLHVNGYTF
TRBJ2-1 TRBD2 . TRBV2 TGTGCCAGCAGCAGGACTAGCGGGAGATGGGATGAGCAGTTCTTC CASSRTSGRWDEQFF
TRBJ2-1 TRBD2 . TRBV6-5 TGTGCCAGCAGTTACGCCCGCACGGGGGGCAATGAGCAGTTCTTC CASSYARTGGNEQFF
TRBJ2-2 . . TRBV5-6 TGTGCCAGCAGTTTCGTTTCGGAGCCAACCGGGGAGCTGTTTTTT CASSFVSEPTGELFF
TRBJ2-7 . once TRBV7-8 TGTGCCAGCAGCTTAGCGTCCCAGCTCGAGCAGTACTTC CASSLASQLEQYF
TRBJ2-7 . . TRBV30 TGTGCCTGGAGTGTCGGTGTCTACGAGCAGTACTTC CAWSVGVYEQYF
TRBJ1-1 . medium-sized TRBV30 TGTGCCTGGAGTGAGGAGAACACTGAAGCTTTCTTT CAWSEENTEAFF
TRBJ1-5 . . TRBV15 TGTGCCACCAGCAGGGCTTTGGGCGGTCAGCCCCAGCATTTT CATSRALGGQPQHF
TRBJ2-7 . . TRBV5-6 TGTGCCAGCAGCTTGGAGACTAGAGGCTACGAGCAGTACTTC CASSLETRGYEQYF
TRBJ2-3 TRBD2 . TRBV10-1 TGCGCCAGCAGCTCCACTAGCGGGGGGCTTCACACGCAGTATTTT CASSSTSGGLHTQYF
TRBJ1-2 . . TRBV19 TGTGCCAGTTCCGAGGGGGTCGCTGGCTACACCTTC CASSEGVAGYTF
TRBJ2-3 . . TRBV12-3/TRBV12-4 TGTGCCAGCAGGGCAAGCACAGATACGCAGTATTTT CASRASTDTQYF
TRBJ2-1 TRBD2 . TRBV18 TGTGCCAGCTCACGACTAGCGGTAGACATAAAACCCAATGAGCAGTTCTTC CASSRLAVDIKPNEQFF
TRBJ2-7 . . TRBV14 TGTGCCAGCAGCCATTATGGGAACTCCTACGAGCAGTACTTC CASSHYGNSYEQYF
TRBJ2-7 TRBD1 . TRBV2 TGTGCCAGCAGTTATTTACAGGGGTACGAGCAGTACTTC CASSYLQGYEQYF
TRBJ2-3 . . TRBV19 TGTGCCAGTAAATCAGATACGCAGTATTTT CASKSDTQYF
TRBJ1-4 . . TRBV15 TGTGCCACCAGCAGAGTTTCGCCTAATGAAAAACTGTTTTTT CATSRVSPNEKLFF
TRBJ1-1 . once TRBV6-5 TGTGCCAGCAGTTACGACACGGTATCCACTGAAGCTTTCTTT CASSYDTVSTEAFF
TRBJ1-1 TRBD1 . TRBV29-1 TGCAGCGTTGACTCACAGGGGGAAACTGAAGCTTTCTTT CSVDSQGETEAFF